Listed below are T cell receptor beta chains from one sample, sequenced in a study of T-cell reconstitution after alpha-beta-depleted transplantation in children. TCRdb processed the PCR reads anew with MiXCR; each CDR3 protein has one entry. The data hold about 980,000 distinct CDR3 sequences, with under 30% observed a single time. The material was PBMCs, mostly from graft donor cells, obtained 360 days after TCRalphabeta/CD19-depleted stem cell transplant. The source of these receptors is a boy younger than two who had a stem cell transplant for SCID, so the T cells may come from the graft donor. CDR3s include the opening cysteine and the closing phenylalanine or tryptophan. Each record gives: D gene, clone size, V gene, J gene, CDR3 protein, CDR3 DNA. A D gene is named only where the DNA matches it firmly. A row's size may be missing; if present it is once, few, many or a size class.

>NA|NA|TRBV4-1|TRBJ2-1
CASSPWVGANYNEQFF
TGCGCCAGCAGCCCGTGGGTGGGGGCCAACTACAATGAGCAGTTCTTC
>NA|NA|TRBV12-5|TRBJ2-4
CASGLVRAKDVAKNIQYF
TGTGCTAGTGGTTTGGTACGGGCAAAAGACGTAGCCAAAAACATTCAGTACTTC
>NA|NA|TRBV9|TRBJ2-1
CASSVGTAPGYNEQFF
TGTGCCAGCAGCGTAGGTACAGCCCCTGGGTACAATGAGCAGTTCTTC
>TRBD1|few|TRBV5-1|TRBJ2-7
CASSFWTGGNYEQYF
TGCGCCAGCAGCTTCTGGACAGGGGGAAACTACGAGCAGTACTTC
>TRBD1|few|TRBV5-5|TRBJ2-1
CASSLYSGTGVNNEQFF
TGTGCCAGCAGCTTATATTCTGGGACAGGGGTGAACAATGAGCAGTTCTTC
>NA|NA|TRBV20-1|TRBJ1-4
CSALLGPNEKLFF
TGCAGTGCTCTTCTTGGACCTAATGAAAAACTGTTTTTT
>TRBD2|many|TRBV5-1|TRBJ2-1
CASSLAGEYNEQFF
TGCGCCAGTTCGCTAGCGGGGGAGTACAATGAGCAGTTCTTC
>TRBD1|NA|TRBV20-1|TRBJ2-3
CSAHGQGLTDTQYF
TGCAGTGCACACGGACAGGGCCTCACAGATACGCAGTATTTT
>NA|NA|TRBV12-3/TRBV12-4|TRBJ2-7
CASSLRRGAGTFYEQYF
TGTGCCAGCAGTTTAAGAAGGGGGGCAGGCACCTTCTACGAGCAGTACTTC
>NA|many|TRBV7-2|TRBJ2-7
CASSLSWHEQYF
TGTGCCAGCAGCTTAAGTTGGCACGAGCAGTACTTC
>TRBD1|NA|TRBV12-3/TRBV12-4|TRBJ1-3
CASNFWGQGGNTIYF
TGTGCCAGCAACTTTTGGGGACAGGGAGGAAACACCATATATTTT
>TRBD1|few|TRBV7-2|TRBJ2-7
CASSFKGAGEQYF
TGTGCCAGCAGCTTCAAGGGGGCCGGGGAGCAGTACTTC
>NA|NA|TRBV5-1|TRBJ2-7
CASSFEGSSYEQYF
TGCGCCAGCAGCTTCGAGGGGAGCTCCTACGAGCAGTACTTC
>TRBD2|NA|TRBV4-1|TRBJ2-1
CASSPTVAGVTYNEQFF
TGCGCCAGCAGCCCTACGGTAGCGGGGGTGACCTACAATGAGCAGTTCTTC
>NA|few|TRBV12-3/TRBV12-4|TRBJ2-7
CASTLGLRSSYEQYF
TGTGCCAGCACCCTGGGCCTAAGGAGCTCCTACGAGCAGTACTTC
>NA|few|TRBV20-1|TRBJ2-1
CSVPESSYNEQFF
TGCAGTGTCCCCGAGAGCTCCTACAATGAGCAGTTCTTC
>TRBD1|NA|TRBV7-2|TRBJ1-1
CASRRGRGTEAFF
TGTGCCAGCCGCAGGGGGCGAGGGACTGAAGCTTTCTTT
>NA|few|TRBV12-3/TRBV12-4|TRBJ1-2
CASSLAGIPGNYGYTF
TGTGCCAGCAGTTTAGCGGGGATACCGGGAAACTATGGCTACACCTTC
>NA|NA|TRBV20-1|TRBJ2-5
CSAKILKTSSAQETQYF
TGCAGTGCTAAAATACTAAAGACTAGTTCGGCCCAAGAGACCCAGTACTTC
>TRBD2|NA|TRBV20-1|TRBJ2-5
CSAGLAGRQETQYF
TGCAGTGCTGGACTAGCGGGACGTCAAGAGACCCAGTACTTC
>NA|NA|TRBV9|TRBJ1-1
CASSVGRGAEAFF
TGTGCCAGCAGCGTAGGTCGGGGTGCTGAAGCTTTCTTT
>TRBD2|NA|TRBV6-1|TRBJ2-1
CASPGRGAYNEQFF
TGTGCCAGCCCCGGGAGGGGGGCCTACAATGAGCAGTTCTTC
>TRBD2|NA|TRBV7-9|TRBJ2-3
CASGTSGTDTQYF
TGTGCCAGCGGGACTAGCGGTACAGATACGCAGTATTTT
>TRBD2|few|TRBV12-3/TRBV12-4|TRBJ2-7
CASSPSGGWYEQYF
TGTGCCAGCAGTCCAAGCGGGGGGTGGTACGAGCAGTACTTC
>NA|NA|TRBV9|TRBJ2-7
CASSVTGATEPYEQYF
TGTGCCAGCAGCGTTACTGGAGCCACTGAGCCCTACGAGCAGTACTTC
>TRBD1|NA|TRBV5-1|TRBJ2-7
CASSVTTGAPYEQYF
TGCGCCAGCAGCGTAACGACAGGGGCTCCCTACGAGCAGTACTTC
>TRBD1|few|TRBV7-9|TRBJ2-2
CASSRTGRTGELFF
TGTGCCAGCAGCCGGACAGGGCGCACCGGGGAGCTGTTTTTT
>TRBD1|NA|TRBV19|TRBJ2-3
CASSIAGTGGDTQYF
TGTGCCAGTAGTATCGCGGGGACAGGAGGAGATACGCAGTATTTT
>TRBD1|NA|TRBV20-1|TRBJ2-7
CSATGDRFYEQYF
TGCAGTGCTACCGGGGACAGGTTTTACGAGCAGTACTTC
>NA|NA|TRBV12-3/TRBV12-4|TRBJ1-1
CATSRLGPMNTEAFF
TGTGCCACCTCAAGACTGGGACCGATGAACACTGAAGCTTTCTTT
>NA|NA|TRBV12-3/TRBV12-4|TRBJ2-7
CASSRRQGLSYEQYF
TGTGCCAGCAGCCGTCGGCAGGGCCTCTCCTACGAGCAGTACTTC
>NA|few|TRBV12-3/TRBV12-4|TRBJ1-5
CASSLKPLFGANQPQHF
TGTGCCAGCAGTTTAAAGCCACTCTTTGGGGCCAATCAGCCCCAGCATTTT
>NA|NA|TRBV18|TRBJ2-2
CASSPSGNPLNTGELFF
TGTGCCAGCTCACCATCGGGGAATCCATTAAACACCGGGGAGCTGTTTTTT
>NA|few|TRBV12-3/TRBV12-4|TRBJ1-5
CASSSGLPGIGNQPQHF
TGTGCCAGCAGTTCGGGACTGCCGGGGATAGGCAATCAGCCCCAGCATTTT
>TRBD1|NA|TRBV12-3/TRBV12-4|TRBJ2-4
CASSPADRGERNIQYF
TGTGCCAGCAGCCCAGCAGACAGGGGGGAGCGGAACATTCAGTACTTC
>TRBD2|few|TRBV29-1|TRBJ2-1
CSKRGVRKKSSYNEQFF
TGCAGTAAGCGGGGGGTCCGTAAAAAAAGCTCCTACAATGAGCAGTTCTTC
>NA|few|TRBV5-1|TRBJ2-1
CASSFSEGSSYNEQFF
TGCGCCAGCAGCTTCTCGGAAGGGAGTTCCTACAATGAGCAGTTCTTC
>NA|NA|TRBV7-9|TRBJ2-7
CASSPGQFRDHEQYF
TGTGCCAGCAGCCCCGGACAGTTCCGCGACCACGAGCAGTACTTC
>TRBD2|NA|TRBV28|TRBJ2-7
CASRGRLAGPSDEQYF
TGTGCCAGCAGGGGGAGACTAGCGGGCCCATCGGACGAGCAGTACTTC
>TRBD2|few|TRBV6-6|TRBJ2-5
CATSPLAVQETQYF
TGTGCCACAAGTCCCCTAGCGGTCCAAGAGACCCAGTACTTC
>NA|NA|TRBV2|TRBJ2-1
CASSGLPLGTGGASSYNEQFF
TGTGCCAGCAGTGGATTACCCTTGGGCACAGGGGGGGCGAGCTCCTACAATGAGCAGTTCTTC
>NA|few|TRBV12-3/TRBV12-4|TRBJ2-2
CASSFMRTGELFF
TGTGCCAGCAGTTTTATGCGGACCGGGGAGCTGTTTTTT
>TRBD1|few|TRBV5-1|TRBJ2-1
CASSSLTGGIYNEQFF
TGCGCCAGCAGCTCCCTCACAGGGGGGATCTACAATGAGCAGTTCTTC
>NA|NA|TRBV29-1|TRBJ1-4
CSVGTSGTLNEKLFF
TGCAGCGTCGGAACTTCAGGGACCCTAAATGAAAAACTGTTTTTT
>NA|NA|TRBV7-9|TRBJ2-7
CASSSGLLYEQYF
TGTGCCAGCAGCTCGGGTCTATTATACGAGCAGTACTTC
>NA|few|TRBV12-3/TRBV12-4|TRBJ2-5
CASSFRVEETQYF
TGTGCCAGCAGTTTCAGGGTAGAAGAGACCCAGTACTTC
>NA|NA|TRBV27|TRBJ1-1
CASSNKSLGHMNTEAFF
TGTGCCAGCAGCAACAAATCCTTGGGACACATGAACACTGAAGCTTTCTTT
>NA|few|TRBV5-1|TRBJ2-3
CASKADLDSSTDTQYF
TGCGCCAGCAAGGCAGATCTGGACTCTAGCACAGATACGCAGTATTTT
>NA|once|TRBV20-1|TRBJ1-1
CSATPLLGTRPNTEAFF
TGCAGTGCCACCCCCCTCCTGGGGACGCGCCCGAACACTGAAGCTTTCTTT